This T cell receptor beta chain is from a study of blood T cell repertoires in COVID-19. Across the study: COVID-19 samples from acute and convalescent phases originated in the United States, Italy and Spain.

The authors' processing: Using reference gene primer amplification, nucleated cell counts were estimated. Produced via immunoSEQ multiplex PCR; TCRdb's table is partial and in-frame only. V, J and clone size are those of that table, while D and trimming were read from the DNA. The data show some 200,000 clones, about 87% seen once. Cohorts were determined from participant-reported clinical history. What the recovered Cohort 3 donors had was two negative PCRs, clearance, or symptom resolution. This CDR3 is built from 17 residues. V dropped 4 bases and J dropped 10; count of bases not matched to a gene: 11. Germline loops: CDR1 MGHRA, CDR2 YSYEKL.

V and J are TRBV4-1 and TRBJ2-1; 15 bases match TRBD2. The sample taken for sequencing was PBMCs or T cells enriched from blood (not recorded which). This clonotype originated in a woman aged 25 to 45 who had recovered from COVID-19. The CDR3 is CASSRQFWTSGGEEQFF. The CDR3 DNA reads TGCGCCAGCAGCCGACAGTTTTGGACTAGCGGGGGGGAAGAGCAGTTCTTC.